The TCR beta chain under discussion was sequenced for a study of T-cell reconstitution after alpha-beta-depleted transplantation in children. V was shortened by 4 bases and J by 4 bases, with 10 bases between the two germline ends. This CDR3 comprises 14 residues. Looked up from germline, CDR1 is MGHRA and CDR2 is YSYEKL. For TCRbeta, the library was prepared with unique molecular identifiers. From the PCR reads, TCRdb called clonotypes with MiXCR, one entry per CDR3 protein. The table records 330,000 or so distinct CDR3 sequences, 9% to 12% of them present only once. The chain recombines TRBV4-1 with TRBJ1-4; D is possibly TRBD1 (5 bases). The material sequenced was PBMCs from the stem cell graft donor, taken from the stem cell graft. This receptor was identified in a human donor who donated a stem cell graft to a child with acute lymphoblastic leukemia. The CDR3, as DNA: TGCGCCAGCAGCCTGGGACGGAATAATGAAAAACTGTTTTTT. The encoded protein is CASSLGRNNEKLFF.